The 21 T cell receptor beta chains listed next were all sequenced from one sample in a study of control samples from healthy donors and cancer patients. TCRdb keeps only in-frame clones here, not all; method: immunoSEQ multiplex PCR. Of about 170,000 clones in the sample, 93% were seen once. What was sequenced was blood. The receptors originated from a woman aged 55-70 years in good health.

The J gene is TRBJ1-1, the V gene TRBV7-9; unclear D gene. V was shortened by 11 bases and J by 4 bases, with 11 bases between the two germline ends. Germline CDR1 SEHNR, CDR2 FQNEAQ (reference sequence). CDR3 length: 11 residues. The CDR3 nucleotides read TGTGCCTGCGGACGGGTCACTGAAGCTTTCTTT. Protein: CACGRVTEAFF.

The gene calls are TRBV7-6 and TRBJ2-7; 7 nucleotides match TRBD2. CDR3 length: 16 residues. The germline CDR1 and CDR2 sequences are SGHVS and FNYEAQ. V lost 5 bases and J lost 5; bases outside the gene matches: 15. The CDR3 loop reads CASSSVRGEKVDEQYF. For the CDR3, the DNA is TGTGCCAGCAGCAGCGTTCGGGGGGAAAAGGTCGACGAGCAGTACTTC.

J is TRBJ2-5 and V is TRBV11-3; D possibly corresponds to TRBD2 (5 bases). Looked up from germline, CDR1 is SGHNT and CDR2 is YENEEA. There are 13 residues in the CDR3. V shed 5 bases and J shed 9 bases, with 16 bases lying between them. CDR3 protein: CASSGGPRAAQYF. Written as DNA, the CDR3 is TGTGCCAGCAGCGGAGGTCCGAGGGCGGCCCAGTACTTC.

The CDR3 region has the DNA TGTGCCAGCAGTGGGACGTTGGACAGGGGGTATGGCTACACCTTC. Translating it yields CASSGTLDRGYGYTF. The J gene is TRBJ1-2, the V gene TRBV28, with TRBD1 matching over 10 bases. This CDR3 region has 15 residues. With 5 bases clipped from V and 5 bases from J, the junction kept 8 bases outside the gene matches. Germline V gene data show CDR1 as MDHEN and CDR2 as SYDVKM.

The chain joins TRBV11-2 to TRBJ2-1; TRBD1 matches 8 bases. After removal of 1 base from V and 7 bases from J, the junction contained 6 bases not matched to a gene. Germline loops: CDR1 SGHAT, CDR2 FQNNGV. The length of the CDR3 is 15 residues. The CDR3 is CASSLVSQGANEQFF. The CDR3 nucleotides are TGTGCCAGCAGCTTAGTAAGCCAGGGGGCGAATGAGCAGTTCTTC.

In this sample, this clone turned up once. This chain uses TRBV7-2 with TRBJ2-3; D unresolved. Trimming stripped 6 bases from V and 6 bases from J, with 7 bases between. The germline V gene encodes CDR1 SGHTA and CDR2 FQGNSA. The CDR3 is 11 residues long. CDR3 loop: CASRVLDTQYF. DNA for the CDR3: TGTGCCAGCAGGGTGTTGGATACGCAGTATTTT.

The rearrangement links TRBV5-4 to TRBJ2-5; TRBD2 matches at 11 bases. The junction had 5 bases not matched to a gene; V was cut back by 5 bases and J by 2 bases. The CDR3 has 15 amino acids. The germline V gene has CDR1 SGHNT and CDR2 YYREEE (reference sequence). CDR3 nucleotides: TGTGCCAGCAGGGCCGGGACTAGCGGACAAGAGACCCAGTACTTC. Amino acid sequence: CASRAGTSGQETQYF.

The CDR3 nucleotides are TGTGCCAGCTCAACGCAAGCCGGGGAGCTGTTTTTT. It codes for CASSTQAGELFF. The chain recombines TRBV18 with TRBJ2-2; D unresolved. Per the germline V gene, CDR1 is KGHSH and CDR2 is LQKENI. The CDR3 has 12 residues. V gave up 5 bases and J gave up 6 bases, with 7 bases separating them.

The genes are TRBV19 and TRBJ1-2; D call uncertain. The CDR3 sequence is 15 residues long. V lost 5 bases and J 2 bases, leaving 15 bases between the germline ends. Germline V gene lookup returns CDR1 LNHDA and CDR2 SQIVND (reference sequence). The CDR3 spells CASSWGTDTNYGYTF. The CDR3 DNA follows: TGTGCCAGTAGTTGGGGAACCGATACAAACTATGGCTACACCTTC.

The chain combines TRBV25-1 with TRBJ1-4; perhaps TRBD1 as D (6 bases). V lost 2 bases and J lost 0, with 10 bases in between. The CDR3 contains 16 residues. CDR1 is MGHDK and CDR2 is SYGVNS in the germline V gene. Here the CDR3 DNA reads TGTGCCAGCAGTGAAATTAAGGGGGCAACTAATGAAAAACTGTTTTTT. Its protein is CASSEIKGATNEKLFF.

Only a few counts were recorded for this clone. This chain connects TRBV11-2 to TRBJ2-7; 8 bases fit TRBD2. Trimming cost V 5 bases and J 3 bases; bases outside gene matches: 9. Germline loops: CDR1 SGHAT, CDR2 FQNNGV. The CDR3 sequence is 15 residues long. The CDR3 region is CASSTSSGSNYEQYF. The CDR3 DNA reads as TGTGCCAGCAGCACCTCCAGCGGGAGTAACTACGAGCAGTACTTC.

The rearrangement uses TRBV6-5 and TRBJ2-5; tentative D call: TRBD2 (6 bases). This CDR3 has 16 amino acids. CDR1 is MNHEY and CDR2 is SVGAGI in the germline V gene. Trimming left V 0 bases short and J 4 bases short, with 15 bases between. CDR3 nucleotides: TGTGCCAGCAGTTACTCCCTGTTGGGCGGGGCAGAGACCCAGTACTTC. Amino acids: CASSYSLLGGAETQYF.

J is TRBJ2-7 and V is TRBV6-6; 7 nucleotides line up with TRBD1. Germline CDR1 and CDR2: MNHNY and SVGAGI (reference sequence). The CDR3 contains 14 residues. The ends lost 6 bases at V and 0 bases at J; junction bases unmatched: 5. The chain's CDR3 is CASRAGTVSYEQYF. The CDR3, as DNA: TGTGCCAGCAGGGCCGGGACAGTCTCCTACGAGCAGTACTTC.

The chain combines TRBV7-2 with TRBJ2-5; TRBD1 matches at 7 bases. The CDR3 has 16 amino acids. From germline, CDR1 is SGHTA and CDR2 FQGNSA. Germline trimming cut 0 bases from V and 5 bases from J; bases unmatched to any gene: 9. For the CDR3, the DNA is TGTGCCAGCAGCTTAGCCTTTGGGACAGTGGCTGAGACCCAGTACTTC. Protein sequence: CASSLAFGTVAETQYF.

Regarding this clone: Other DNA sequences in this sample translate to the same CDR3. V is TRBV5-6 and J is TRBJ2-5, with TRBD1 matching 7 bases. Germline lookup yields CDR1 SGHDT and CDR2 YYEEEE. The CDR3 has 14 residues. V lost 3 bases to trimming and J lost 5 bases; unmatched junction nucleotides: 7. The CDR3 nucleotides are TGTGCCAGCAGCTCGACAGGGCGGAGGGAGACCCAGTACTTC. Its protein is CASSSTGRRETQYF.

V and J are TRBV18 and TRBJ2-1, with 8 bases lining up with TRBD2. V gave up 6 bases and J gave up 3 bases; unmatched junction bases: 10. Germline V lookup: CDR1 KGHSH, CDR2 LQKENI. This CDR3 spans 16 amino acids. Here the CDR3 DNA reads TGTGCCAGCTCCCAGAGCGGGGGTAGAAACTACAATGAGCAGTTCTTC. Translation gives CASSQSGGRNYNEQFF.

As for this clone: A read error may produce the germline difference seen at one junction end. The chain employs TRBV4-3 and TRBJ1-2; no clear D. CDR3 size: 13 residues. Germline values: CDR1 LGHNA, CDR2 YSLEER. The CDR3 here is CASSHPNASFGPF. Here the CDR3 DNA reads TGCGCCAGCAGCCACCCCAACGCCTCTTTCGGCCCCTTC.

The chain employs TRBV18 and TRBJ1-2; no clear D. There are 15 residues in the CDR3. Between the trimmed V and J ends, which lost 3 bases and 3 bases, there was a span of 14 bases. In germline, CDR1 is KGHSH, CDR2 LQKENI. The CDR3 region has the DNA TGTGCCAGCTCACCCGGGAGCCAGGACTACTATGGCTACACCTTC. It yields the protein CASSPGSQDYYGYTF. The entire variable domain, with the rest obtained from reference TRBV18 and TRBJ1-2, is as follows: NAGVMQNPRHLVRRRGQEARLRCSPMKGHSHVYWYRQLPEEGLKFMVYLQKENIIDESGMPKERFSAEFPKEGPSILRIQQVVRGDSAAYFCASSPGSQDYYGYTFGSGTRLTVV.

This clone was found once. CDR3 residues: CASSLDGGTEEAFF. The DNA of the CDR3 is TGTGCCAGCAGCTTAGATGGCGGGACTGAAGAAGCTTTCTTT. The chain uses TRBV11-3 and TRBJ1-1; D possibly corresponds to TRBD1 (5 bases). The CDR3 covers 14 residues. Trimming cost V 0 bases and J 8 bases, with 13 bases left between them. CDR1 and CDR2 from the germline V gene are SGHNT and YENEEA.

V and J are TRBV6-6 and TRBJ2-5; 7 bases align to TRBD2. Germline V gene lookup returns CDR1 MNHNY and CDR2 SVGAGI (reference sequence). V was pared by 0 bases and J by 6 bases, with 7 bases of the junction left unmatched. CDR3 length: 15 residues. The CDR3 DNA follows: TGTGCCAGCAGTTACTCCATGGGACTATACAAGACCCAGTACTTC. The encoded protein is CASSYSMGLYKTQYF.

The chain links TRBV7-9 to TRBJ2-3; 11 bases line up with TRBD2. Germline lookup yields CDR1 SEHNR and CDR2 FQNEAQ (reference sequence). The CDR3 consists of 16 residues. The V segment lost 6 bases and the J segment 4 bases; nucleotides outside the gene matches: 9. The CDR3 spells CASSRNSGGAADTQYF. The CDR3 DNA reads as TGTGCCAGCAGTCGGAATAGCGGGGGGGCCGCAGATACGCAGTATTTT.